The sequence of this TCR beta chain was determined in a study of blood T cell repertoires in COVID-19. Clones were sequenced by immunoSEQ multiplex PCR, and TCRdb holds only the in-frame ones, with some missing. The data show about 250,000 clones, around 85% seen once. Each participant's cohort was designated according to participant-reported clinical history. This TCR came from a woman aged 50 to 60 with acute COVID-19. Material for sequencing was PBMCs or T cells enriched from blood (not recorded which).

The CDR3 DNA reads as TGTGCCAGCTCACCCGGACAGGGTTTGGCTGAAGCTTTCTTT. It encodes CASSPGQGLAEAFF. V and J are TRBV18 and TRBJ1-1, with TRBD1 matching 8 bases. The ends lost 3 bases at V and 6 bases at J; junction bases unmatched: 6. The CDR3 contains 14 residues. Germline V CDR1 and CDR2: KGHSH, LQKENI.